The sequence of this TCR beta chain was determined in a study of a mutant IDH1 vaccine in newly diagnosed glioma. Noted time point: week 23, last vaccination. Topical imiquimod was applied with each vaccine dose, which held 300 ug of mutant IDH1 20-mer peptide. The table lists this clone with a few counts. The antigen remains unidentified. Sequenced by immunoSEQ multiplex PCR; TCRdb stores in-frame clones only, minus some. The data show around 76,000 clones, with more than 80% seen just once and approximately 0.8% held by the top ten. The length of the CDR3 is 16 residues. The ends were cut back, 0 bases at V and 5 bases at J, with 16 bases in the middle. Germline CDR1 is MNHEY and CDR2 is SVGAGI.

The TCR comes from a woman in her fifties or sixties with glioma. Material: PBMCs, obtained from a glioma patient whose treatment included an IDH1 peptide vaccine. This chain joins TRBV6-5 and TRBJ2-5; D might be TRBD1 (7 bases). Written as DNA, the CDR3 is TGTGCCAGCAGTTACTCGACAGGGTCAGGGGGGGAGACCCAGTACTTC. Protein sequence: CASSYSTGSGGETQYF.